The TCR beta chain under discussion was sequenced for a study of T-cell reconstitution after alpha-beta-depleted transplantation in children. Regarding the study as a whole: As was reported, about two months after transplant, alpha-beta T cells came from several hundred expanded graft clones. In some patients, recipient T cells and intrathymic progenitors surviving conditioning explained high day-60 diversity. Most T-cell counts and diversity one year after the transplant came from T cells that were newly produced.

V lost 1 base to trimming and J lost 7 bases, with 14 bases between them. CDR1 is MDHEN and CDR2 is SYDVKM in the germline V gene. This CDR3 comprises 15 residues. Unique molecular identifiers were used in preparing the TCRbeta library. TCRdb re-called the PCR reads through MiXCR, storing one row per CDR3 protein. The repertoire holds roughly 32,000 distinct CDR3 sequences, with around 6.6% as singletons. In this sample, this clonotype is medium-sized (0.01 to 0.1%). Its antigen is as yet unknown. This chain connects TRBV28 to TRBJ1-5; no clear D. The source material was peripheral blood, sampled 60 days after TCRalphabeta/CD19-depleted stem cell transplant. The sequence was obtained from a child less than two years old who had a stem cell transplant for acute myeloid leukemia, so the T cells may come from the graft donor. The DNA of the CDR3 is TGTGCCAGCAGTTTATTCTTGAGGTTCGGACAGCCCCAGCATTTT. It yields the protein CASSLFLRFGQPQHF.